The clone carrying this T cell receptor (beta chain) was seen a handful of times. This sample is drawn from a study of T-cell memory formation after mild COVID-19. TCRdb re-called the 5' RACE reads through MiXCR, storing one row per CDR3 protein. The repertoire has roughly 120,000 distinct CDR3 sequences, 22% of them found once; the top ten carry about two fifths. Germline lookup yields CDR1 MNHEY and CDR2 SMNVEV (reference sequence). The CDR3 has 14 amino acids. The ends lost 6 bases at V and 5 bases at J; junction bases unmatched: 9. This TCR was recovered from a man aged 18-30 years who had mild COVID-19 (a few samples of this study predate the infection). Cell type and time point are not known. The V call is TRBV27, the J call TRBJ1-2, with 7 positions matching TRBD1. Source material: PBMCs or a T cell subset sorted from them (not recorded which). CDR3 protein: CASSLGTDPYGYTF. The CDR3 bases are TGTGCCAGCAGCCTGGGGACAGACCCTTATGGCTACACCTTC.